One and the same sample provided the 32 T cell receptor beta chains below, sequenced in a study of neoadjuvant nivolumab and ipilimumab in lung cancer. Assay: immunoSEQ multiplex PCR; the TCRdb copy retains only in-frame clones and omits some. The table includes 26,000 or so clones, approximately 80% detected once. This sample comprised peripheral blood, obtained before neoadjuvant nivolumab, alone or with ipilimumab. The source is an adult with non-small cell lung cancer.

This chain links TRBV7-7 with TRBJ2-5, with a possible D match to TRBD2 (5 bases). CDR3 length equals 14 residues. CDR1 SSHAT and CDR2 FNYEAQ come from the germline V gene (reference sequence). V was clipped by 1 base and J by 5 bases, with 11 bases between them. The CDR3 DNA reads TGTGCCAGCAGCTTAGGAGGGTTTGCGGAGACCCAGTACTTC. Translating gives CASSLGGFAETQYF.

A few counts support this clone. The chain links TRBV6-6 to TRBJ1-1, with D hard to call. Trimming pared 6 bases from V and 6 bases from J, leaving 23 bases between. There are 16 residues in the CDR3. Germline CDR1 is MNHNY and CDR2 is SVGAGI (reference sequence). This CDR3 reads CASRVGWTSSSAEAFF. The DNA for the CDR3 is TGTGCCAGCAGGGTGGGATGGACGTCCTCCAGCGCTGAAGCTTTCTTT.

CDR3 sequence reads: CAISARGQDNSPLHF. CDR3 in DNA: TGTGCCATCAGTGCCCGGGGACAGGATAATTCACCCCTCCACTTT. This chain connects TRBV10-3 to TRBJ1-6; 8 bases fit TRBD1. The CDR3 is made up of 15 amino acids. The germline V gene has CDR1 ENHRY and CDR2 SYGVKD. The V and J ends lost 4 bases and 5 bases, in that order; junction bases with no gene match: 4.

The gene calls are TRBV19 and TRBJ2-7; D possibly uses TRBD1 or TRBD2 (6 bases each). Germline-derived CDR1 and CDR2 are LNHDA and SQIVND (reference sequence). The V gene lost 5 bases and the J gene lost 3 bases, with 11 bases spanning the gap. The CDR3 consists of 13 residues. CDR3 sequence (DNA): TGTGCCAGTAGTTGGCGGGACAACTACGAGCAGTACTTC. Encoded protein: CASSWRDNYEQYF.

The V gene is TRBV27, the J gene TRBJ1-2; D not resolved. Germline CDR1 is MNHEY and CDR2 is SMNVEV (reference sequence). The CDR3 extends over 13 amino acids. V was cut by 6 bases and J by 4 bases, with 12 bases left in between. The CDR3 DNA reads TGTGCCAGCAGCCCAAGAGCAGGCTATGGCTACACCTTC. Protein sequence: CASSPRAGYGYTF.

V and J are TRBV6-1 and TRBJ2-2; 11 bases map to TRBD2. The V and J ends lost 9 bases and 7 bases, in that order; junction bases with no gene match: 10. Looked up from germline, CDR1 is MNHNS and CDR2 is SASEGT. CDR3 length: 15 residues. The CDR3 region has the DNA TGTGCCAGTACCATCACCGGGACTAGCGGCGGGGAGCTGTTTTTT. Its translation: CASTITGTSGGELFF.

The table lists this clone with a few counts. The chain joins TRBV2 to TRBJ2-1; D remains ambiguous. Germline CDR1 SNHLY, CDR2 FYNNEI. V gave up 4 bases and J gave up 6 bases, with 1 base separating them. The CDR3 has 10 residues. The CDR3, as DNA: TGTGCCAGCAGTGGCAATGAGCAGTTCTTC. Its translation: CASSGNEQFF.

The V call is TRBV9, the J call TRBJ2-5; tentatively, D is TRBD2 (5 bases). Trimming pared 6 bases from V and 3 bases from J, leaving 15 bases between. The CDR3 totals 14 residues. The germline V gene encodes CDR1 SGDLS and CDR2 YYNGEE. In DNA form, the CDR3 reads TGTGCCAGCAACAGAGGAGGCGGAAAAGAGACCCAGTACTTC. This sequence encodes CASNRGGGKETQYF.

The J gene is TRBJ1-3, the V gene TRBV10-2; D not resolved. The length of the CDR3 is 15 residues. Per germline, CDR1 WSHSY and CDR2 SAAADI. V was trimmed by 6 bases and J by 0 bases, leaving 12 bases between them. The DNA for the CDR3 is TGCGCCAGCAGGGAACAGCCCAACTCTGGAAACACCATATATTTT. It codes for CASREQPNSGNTIYF.

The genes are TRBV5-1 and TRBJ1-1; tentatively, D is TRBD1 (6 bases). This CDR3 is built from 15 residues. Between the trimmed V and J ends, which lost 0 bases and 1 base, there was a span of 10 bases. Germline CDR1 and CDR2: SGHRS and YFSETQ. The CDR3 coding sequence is TGCGCCAGCAGCTTGGACCGGGGGGCGAACACTGAAGCTTTCTTT. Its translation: CASSLDRGANTEAFF.

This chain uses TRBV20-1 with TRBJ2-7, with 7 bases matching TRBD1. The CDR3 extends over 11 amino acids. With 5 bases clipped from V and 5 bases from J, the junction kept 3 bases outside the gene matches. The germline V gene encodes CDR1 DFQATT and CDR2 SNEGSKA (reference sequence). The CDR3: CSAAQGNEQYF. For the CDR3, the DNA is TGCAGTGCTGCACAGGGGAACGAGCAGTACTTC.

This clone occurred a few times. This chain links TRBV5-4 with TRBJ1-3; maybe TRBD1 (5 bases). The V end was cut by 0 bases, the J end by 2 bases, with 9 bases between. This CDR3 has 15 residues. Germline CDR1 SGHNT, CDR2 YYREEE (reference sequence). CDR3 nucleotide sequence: TGTGCCAGCAGCTTGGCCCAGGGTGCTGGAAACACCATATATTTT. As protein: CASSLAQGAGNTIYF.

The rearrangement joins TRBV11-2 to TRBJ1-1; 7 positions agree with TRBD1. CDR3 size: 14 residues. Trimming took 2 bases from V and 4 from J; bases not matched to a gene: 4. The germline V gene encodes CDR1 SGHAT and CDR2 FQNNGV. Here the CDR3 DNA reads TGTGCCAGCAGCTTAACAGGGGTCGGCACTGAAGCTTTCTTT. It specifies CASSLTGVGTEAFF.

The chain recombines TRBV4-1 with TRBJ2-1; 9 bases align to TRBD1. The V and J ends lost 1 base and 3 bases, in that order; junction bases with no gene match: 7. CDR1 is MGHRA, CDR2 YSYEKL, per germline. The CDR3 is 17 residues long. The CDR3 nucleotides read TGCGCCAGCAGCCAAGTCTATTGGGACAGGGACTACAATGAGCAGTTCTTC. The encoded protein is CASSQVYWDRDYNEQFF.

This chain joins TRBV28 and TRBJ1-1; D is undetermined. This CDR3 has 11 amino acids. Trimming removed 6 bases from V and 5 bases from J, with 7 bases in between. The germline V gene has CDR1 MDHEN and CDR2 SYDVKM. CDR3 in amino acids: CASRLLTEAFF. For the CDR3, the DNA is TGTGCCAGCAGGTTACTAACTGAAGCTTTCTTT.

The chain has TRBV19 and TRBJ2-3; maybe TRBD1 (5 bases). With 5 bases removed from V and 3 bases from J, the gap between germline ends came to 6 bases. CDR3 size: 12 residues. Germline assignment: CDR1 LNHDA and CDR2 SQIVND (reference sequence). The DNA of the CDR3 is TGTGCCAGTAGTTCAGGGACAGATACGCAGTATTTT. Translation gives CASSSGTDTQYF. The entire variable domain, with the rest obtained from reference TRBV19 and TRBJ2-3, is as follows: DGGITQSPKYLFRKEGQNVTLSCEQNLNHDAMYWYRQDPGQGLRLIYYSQIVNDFQKGDIAEGYSVSREKKESFPLTVTSAQKNPTAFYLCASSSGTDTQYFGPGTRLTVL.

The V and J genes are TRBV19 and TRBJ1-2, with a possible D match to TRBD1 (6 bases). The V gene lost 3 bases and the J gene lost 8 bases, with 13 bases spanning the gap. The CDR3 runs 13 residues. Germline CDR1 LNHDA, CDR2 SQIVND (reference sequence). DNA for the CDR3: TGTGCCAGTAGTATCCCCGGACAGACGGGCTACACCTTC. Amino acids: CASSIPGQTGYTF.

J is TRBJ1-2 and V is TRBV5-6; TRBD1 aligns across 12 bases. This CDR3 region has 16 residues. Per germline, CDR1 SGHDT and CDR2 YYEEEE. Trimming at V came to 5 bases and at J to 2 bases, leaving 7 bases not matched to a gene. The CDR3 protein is CASSSGTGGANYGYTF. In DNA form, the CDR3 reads TGTGCCAGCAGTTCCGGGACAGGGGGCGCCAACTATGGCTACACCTTC.

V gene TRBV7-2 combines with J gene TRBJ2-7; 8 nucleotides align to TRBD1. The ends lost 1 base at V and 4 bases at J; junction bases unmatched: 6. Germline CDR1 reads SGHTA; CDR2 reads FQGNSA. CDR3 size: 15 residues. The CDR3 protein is CASSLGPGGEYEQYF. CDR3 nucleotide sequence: TGTGCCAGCAGCTTAGGGCCAGGGGGCGAGTACGAGCAGTACTTC.

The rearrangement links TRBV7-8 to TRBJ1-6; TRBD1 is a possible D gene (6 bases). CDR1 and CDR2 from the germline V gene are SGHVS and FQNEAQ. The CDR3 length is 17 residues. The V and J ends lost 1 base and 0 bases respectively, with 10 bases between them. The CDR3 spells CASSLGGPSSYNSPLHF. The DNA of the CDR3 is TGTGCCAGCAGCTTAGGGGGGCCGAGCTCCTATAATTCACCCCTCCACTTT.

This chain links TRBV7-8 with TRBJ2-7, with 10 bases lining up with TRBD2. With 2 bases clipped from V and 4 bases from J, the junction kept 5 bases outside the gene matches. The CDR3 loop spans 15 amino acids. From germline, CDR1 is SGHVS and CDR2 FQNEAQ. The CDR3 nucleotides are TGTGCCAGCAGCTTATCTACTAGCGGGATATACGAGCAGTACTTC. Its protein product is CASSLSTSGIYEQYF. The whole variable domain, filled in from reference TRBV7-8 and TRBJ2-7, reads GAGVSQSPRYKVAKRGQDVALRCDPISGHVSLFWYQQALGQGPEFLTYFQNEAQLDKSGLPSDRFFAERPEGSVSTLKIQRTQQEDSAVYLCASSLSTSGIYEQYFGPGTRLTVT.

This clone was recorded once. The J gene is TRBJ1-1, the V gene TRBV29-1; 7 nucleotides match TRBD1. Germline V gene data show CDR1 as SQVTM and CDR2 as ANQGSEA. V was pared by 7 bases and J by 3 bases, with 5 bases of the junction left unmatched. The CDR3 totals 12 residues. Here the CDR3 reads CSAGGRDTEAFF. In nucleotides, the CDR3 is TGCAGCGCAGGGGGTAGGGACACTGAAGCTTTCTTT.

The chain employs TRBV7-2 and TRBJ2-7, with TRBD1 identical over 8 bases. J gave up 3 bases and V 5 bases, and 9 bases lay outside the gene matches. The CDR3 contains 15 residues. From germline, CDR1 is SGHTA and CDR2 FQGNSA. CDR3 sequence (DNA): TGTGCCAGCAGCGTAGACAGGGGCAATGGCTACGAGCAGTACTTC. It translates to CASSVDRGNGYEQYF.

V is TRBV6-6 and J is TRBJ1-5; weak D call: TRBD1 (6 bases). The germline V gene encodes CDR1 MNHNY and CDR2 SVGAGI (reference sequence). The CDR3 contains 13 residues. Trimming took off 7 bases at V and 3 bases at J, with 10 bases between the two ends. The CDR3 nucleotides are TGTGCCAGCACAAGGACAGCCAATCAGCCCCAGCATTTT. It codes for CASTRTANQPQHF.

The DNA of the CDR3 is TGTGCCAGCAGCGTCGGTGCGGGGGGGCTTGCTGGTGAGCAGTTCTTC. It is translated as CASSVGAGGLAGEQFF. This chain uses TRBV9 with TRBJ2-1; TRBD2 aligns across 9 bases. Germline-derived CDR1 and CDR2 are SGDLS and YYNGEE. Losses at the gene ends were 2 bases for V and 9 bases for J; bases not matched to a gene: 12. The CDR3 has 16 amino acids.

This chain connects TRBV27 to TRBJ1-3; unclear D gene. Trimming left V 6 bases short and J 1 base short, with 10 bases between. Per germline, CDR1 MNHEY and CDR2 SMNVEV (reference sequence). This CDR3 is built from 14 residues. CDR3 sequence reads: CASRGSVSGNTIYF. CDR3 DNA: TGTGCCAGCAGAGGATCTGTATCTGGAAACACCATATATTTT.

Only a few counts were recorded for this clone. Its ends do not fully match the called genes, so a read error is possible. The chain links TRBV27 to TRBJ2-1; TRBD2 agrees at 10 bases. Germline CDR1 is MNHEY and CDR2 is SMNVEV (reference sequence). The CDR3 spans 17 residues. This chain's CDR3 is CASSLSLAGGPYNEQFF. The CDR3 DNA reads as TGTGCCAGCAGTCTATCCTTAGCGGGGGGCCCCTACAATGAGCAGTTCTTC.

As DNA, the CDR3 is TGTGCCAGCAGTTACTCGTTGGGTCCGGCCTACGAGCAGTACTTC. Its protein product is CASSYSLGPAYEQYF. V is TRBV6-5 and J is TRBJ2-7; D is unclear. The CDR3 spans 15 residues. Germline CDR1 is MNHEY and CDR2 is SVGAGI. V was cut by 0 bases and J by 2 bases, with 11 bases left in between.

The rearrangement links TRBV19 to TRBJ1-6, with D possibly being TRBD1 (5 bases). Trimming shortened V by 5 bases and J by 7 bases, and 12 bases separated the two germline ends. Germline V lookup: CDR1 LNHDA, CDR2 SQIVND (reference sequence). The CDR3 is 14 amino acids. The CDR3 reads CASSLRDPNSPLHF. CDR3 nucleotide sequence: TGTGCCAGTAGTCTCCGGGACCCCAATTCACCCCTCCACTTT.

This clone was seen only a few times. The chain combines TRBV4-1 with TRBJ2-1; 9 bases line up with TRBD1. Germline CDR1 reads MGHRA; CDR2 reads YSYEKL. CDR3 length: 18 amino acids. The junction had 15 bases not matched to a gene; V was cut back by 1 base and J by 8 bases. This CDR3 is CASSQVDFLPGQGYEQFF. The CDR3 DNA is TGCGCCAGCAGCCAAGTGGATTTTTTACCGGGACAGGGCTATGAGCAGTTCTTC.

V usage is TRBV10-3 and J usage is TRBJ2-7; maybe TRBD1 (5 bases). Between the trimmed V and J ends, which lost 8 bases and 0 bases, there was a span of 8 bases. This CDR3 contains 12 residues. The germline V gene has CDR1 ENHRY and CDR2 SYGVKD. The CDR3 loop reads CAIARDSYEQYF. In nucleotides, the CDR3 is TGTGCCATCGCCAGGGACTCCTACGAGCAGTACTTC.

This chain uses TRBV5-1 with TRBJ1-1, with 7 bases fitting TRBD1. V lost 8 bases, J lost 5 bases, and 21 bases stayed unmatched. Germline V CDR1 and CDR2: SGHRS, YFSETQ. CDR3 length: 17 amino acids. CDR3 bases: TGCGCCAGTACTAACTTAGGGGACAGAGACCTTGGAACTGAAGCTTTCTTT. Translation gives CASTNLGDRDLGTEAFF.